This T cell receptor (beta chain) was captured in a study of blood T cell repertoires in COVID-19. Germline values: CDR1 SGHRS, CDR2 YFSETQ. This CDR3 comprises 12 residues. Trimming took off 1 base at V and 6 bases at J, with 5 bases between the two ends. The table came from immunoSEQ multiplex PCR; TCRdb's copy has only in-frame clones and leaves some out. Of approximately 670,000 clones in the sample, about 90% were seen once. This chain links TRBV5-1 with TRBJ2-1; D gene unclear. Source material: peripheral blood. The receptor was derived from a woman aged 18 to 35 with acute or convalescent COVID-19. The CDR3 coding sequence is TGCGCCAGCAGCTTGACGGTCAATGAGCAGTTCTTC. This sequence encodes CASSLTVNEQFF.